One sample yielded the 8 T cell receptor beta chains listed below, sequenced in a study of blood T cell repertoires in COVID-19. The assay was immunoSEQ multiplex PCR, and TCRdb's table has in-frame clones only and misses some. This sample has some 200,000 clones, with about 80% found just once. Sequenced material: PBMCs or T cells enriched from blood (not recorded which). The receptors were sampled from a man aged 35 to 55 who had recovered from COVID-19.

This clone came up a few times. The rearrangement joins TRBV6-5 to TRBJ2-7; a possible D gene is TRBD1 (5 bases). Germline CDR1 is MNHEY and CDR2 is SVGAGI. This CDR3 is 14 amino acids long. The V end was cut by 2 bases, the J end by 2 bases, with 10 bases between. CDR3 protein: CASSYKDSTYEQYF. Written as DNA, the CDR3 is TGTGCCAGCAGTTACAAAGACAGCACCTACGAGCAGTACTTC.

This clone has more than one count but fewer than ten. V usage is TRBV5-1 and J usage is TRBJ2-7, with 7 bases aligning to TRBD1. J lost 0 bases, V lost 3 bases, and 9 bases had no gene match. Germline CDR1 reads SGHRS; CDR2 reads YFSETQ. The CDR3 loop spans 16 amino acids. CDR3 bases: TGCGCCAGCAGCTCCCCCGACAGGGACCTCTCCTACGAGCAGTACTTC. This codes for CASSSPDRDLSYEQYF. The variable domain in full, completed from reference TRBV5-1 and TRBJ2-7, reads KAGVTQTPRYLIKTRGQQVTLSCSPISGHRSVSWYQQTPGQGLQFLFEYFSETQRNKGNFPGRFSGRQFSNSRSEMNVSTLELGDSALYLCASSSPDRDLSYEQYFGPGTRLTVT.

The chain recombines TRBV11-2 with TRBJ2-5; 10 bases fit TRBD1. The CDR3 totals 16 residues. After removal of 4 bases from V and 5 bases from J, the junction contained 10 bases not matched to a gene. CDR1 is SGHAT and CDR2 is FQNNGV in the germline V gene. The CDR3 region is CASSSPSTGGSETQYF. In nucleotides, the CDR3 is TGTGCCAGCAGCTCACCTTCGACAGGGGGCTCGGAGACCCAGTACTTC.

There are a few counts of this clone. The J gene is TRBJ2-1, the V gene TRBV7-2; unclear D gene. There are 15 residues in the CDR3. Per germline, CDR1 SGHTA and CDR2 FQGNSA. V lost 6 bases and J lost 0, with 12 bases in between. The CDR3 spells CASRMRRSSYNEQFF. The CDR3 DNA is TGTGCCAGCAGGATGAGACGGAGCTCCTACAATGAGCAGTTCTTC.

The genes are TRBV13 and TRBJ1-3, with 7 bases lining up with TRBD1. CDR1 is PRHDT, CDR2 FYEKMQ, per germline (reference sequence). V lost 5 bases to trimming and J lost 1 base; unmatched junction nucleotides: 8. The CDR3 covers 16 residues. CDR3 residues: CASSQGTAFSGNTIYF. In nucleotides, the CDR3 is TGTGCCAGCAGCCAGGGGACAGCCTTTTCTGGAAACACCATATATTTT.

V is TRBV19 and J is TRBJ1-2, with 9 bases identical to TRBD1. The junction had 14 bases not matched to a gene; V was cut back by 6 bases and J by 3 bases. The V gene's germline CDR1 is LNHDA and CDR2 SQIVND (reference sequence). The CDR3 runs to 17 residues. The DNA of the CDR3 is TGTGCCAGTAGCAACTCCTACAGGGGGCGAATAGACTATGGCTACACCTTC. This codes for CASSNSYRGRIDYGYTF.

The gene calls are TRBV7-2 and TRBJ2-7; 7 nucleotides agree with TRBD2. The V and J ends lost 4 bases and 0 bases, in that order; junction bases with no gene match: 6. The CDR3 contains 15 residues. CDR1 is SGHTA, CDR2 FQGNSA, per germline. The chain's CDR3 is CASSSFGGSSYEQYF. The CDR3 nucleotides read TGTGCCAGCAGCTCCTTTGGCGGGAGCTCCTACGAGCAGTACTTC. The full variable domain, in which reference TRBV7-2 and TRBJ2-7 provide the parts outside the CDR3, is GAGVSQSPSNKVTEKGKDVELRCDPISGHTALYWYRQSLGQGLEFLIYFQGNSAPDKSGLPSDRFSAERTGGSVSTLTIQRTQQEDSAVYLCASSSFGGSSYEQYFGPGTRLTVT.

This rearrangement joins TRBV20-1 to TRBJ1-1; 8 nucleotides match TRBD1. J was trimmed by 4 bases and V by 3 bases; bases with no gene match: 7. CDR1 DFQATT and CDR2 SNEGSKA come from the germline V gene (reference sequence). This CDR3 is built from 14 residues. The CDR3, as DNA: TGCAGTGCTAGTCAGGGGGCGCGGGGCACTGAAGCTTTCTTT. It yields the protein CSASQGARGTEAFF.